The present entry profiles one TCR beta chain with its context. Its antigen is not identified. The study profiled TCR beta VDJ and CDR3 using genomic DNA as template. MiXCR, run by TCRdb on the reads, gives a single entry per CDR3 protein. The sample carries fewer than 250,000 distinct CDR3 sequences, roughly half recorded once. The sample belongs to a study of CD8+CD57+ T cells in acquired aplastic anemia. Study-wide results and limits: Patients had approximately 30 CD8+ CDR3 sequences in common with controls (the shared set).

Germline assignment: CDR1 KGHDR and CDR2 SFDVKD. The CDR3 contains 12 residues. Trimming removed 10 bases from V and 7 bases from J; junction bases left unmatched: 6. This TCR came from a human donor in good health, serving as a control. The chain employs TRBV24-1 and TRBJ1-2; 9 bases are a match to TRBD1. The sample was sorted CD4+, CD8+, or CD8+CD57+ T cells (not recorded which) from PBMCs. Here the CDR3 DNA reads TGTGCCACGTCGACAGGGGGGAGTGGCTACACCTTC. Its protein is CATSTGGSGYTF.